This T cell receptor (beta chain) comes out of a study of technical replicates of blood from four donors. This CDR3 region has 17 residues. The V end was cut by 8 bases, the J end by 2 bases, with 22 bases between. Germline CDR1 is MDHEN and CDR2 is SYDVKM. Method: immunoSEQ multiplex PCR; TCRdb's copy keeps in-frame clones and lacks some. The repertoire holds more than 75,000 clones, with 85% to 95% as singletons. The gene calls are TRBV28 and TRBJ1-3; D remains ambiguous. This sequence originates from a human donor in good health. The sample was T cells isolated from PBMCs. This CDR3 is CASQPAALEQTGNTIYF. The CDR3, as DNA: TGTGCCAGCCAACCCGCGGCTTTAGAACAAACTGGAAACACCATATATTTT.